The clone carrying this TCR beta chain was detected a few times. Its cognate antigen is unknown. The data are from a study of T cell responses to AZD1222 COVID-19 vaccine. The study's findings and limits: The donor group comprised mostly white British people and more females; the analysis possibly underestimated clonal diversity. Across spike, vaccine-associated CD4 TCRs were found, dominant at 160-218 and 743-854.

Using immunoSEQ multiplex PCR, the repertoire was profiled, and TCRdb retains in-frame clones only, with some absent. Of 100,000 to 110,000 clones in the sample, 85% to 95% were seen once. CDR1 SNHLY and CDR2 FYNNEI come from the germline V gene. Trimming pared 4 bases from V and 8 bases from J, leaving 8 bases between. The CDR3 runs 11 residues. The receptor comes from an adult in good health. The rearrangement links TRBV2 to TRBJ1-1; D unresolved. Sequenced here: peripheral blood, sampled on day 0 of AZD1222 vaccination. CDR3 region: CASSASYEAFF. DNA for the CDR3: TGTGCCAGCAGTGCTAGTTACGAAGCTTTCTTT.